This is a list of T cell receptor beta chains from one sample in a study of T cell changes during pregnancy in multiple sclerosis. The assay was immunoSEQ multiplex PCR, and TCRdb's table has in-frame clones only and misses some. In the table there are under 95,000 clones, 93% of which are singletons. Source: peripheral blood, taken in the second trimester of pregnancy. Source of these receptors: a female donor in good health, enrolled as a control in a pregnancy study. Each CDR3 is given with its conserved first and last residue. D genes are given only for firm matches. Clone size appears in some rows only: once, few, many, or a class for an expanded clone.

TRBV19	-	-	TRBJ2-3	CASSPGGSTDTQYF	TGTGCCAGTAGTCCCGGCGGCTCCACAGATACGCAGTATTTT
TRBV5-1	-	-	TRBJ2-3	CAGSLGQDTQYF	TGCGCCGGCAGCTTGGGGCAAGATACGCAGTATTTT
TRBV2	many	-	TRBJ1-5	CASSGDTGSQPQHF	TGTGCCAGCAGTGGGGATACAGGGAGTCAGCCCCAGCATTTT
TRBV7-3	-	-	TRBJ2-3	CASSPGQGGSTDTQYF	TGTGCCAGCAGCCCAGGACAGGGAGGGAGCACAGATACGCAGTATTTT
TRBV29-1	-	-	TRBJ2-3	CSGLSGTQLDTQYF	TGCAGCGGGCTATCCGGGACTCAGTTAGATACGCAGTATTTT
TRBV2	-	TRBD2	TRBJ2-1	CASSEERGEINEQFF	TGTGCCAGCAGTGAAGAGCGGGGGGAGATCAATGAGCAGTTCTTC
TRBV10-3	-	TRBD1	TRBJ2-1	CAISESMGQYNEQFF	TGTGCCATCAGTGAGTCGATGGGACAGTATAATGAGCAGTTCTTC
TRBV12-5	-	-	TRBJ1-4	CASGLVRRQNNEKLFF	TGTGCTAGTGGTTTGGTAAGGCGGCAGAATAATGAAAAACTGTTTTTT
TRBV18	-	TRBD1	TRBJ1-5	CASSPGTGNSNQPQHF	TGTGCCAGCTCACCCGGGACAGGGAATTCCAATCAGCCCCAGCATTTT
TRBV5-5	-	-	TRBJ1-3	CASSLAAGTSGNTIYF	TGTGCCAGCAGCTTGGCGGCGGGAACCTCCGGAAACACCATATATTTT
TRBV2	-	TRBD2	TRBJ2-5	CASSDGRGSQETQYF	TGTGCCAGCAGTGACGGGCGGGGGAGCCAAGAGACCCAGTACTTC
TRBV4-2	-	TRBD2	TRBJ2-3	CASSHSSLAGPVDSDTQYF	TGTGCCAGCAGCCATTCGTCCCTAGCGGGCCCAGTCGATTCAGATACGCAGTATTTT
TRBV9	-	-	TRBJ2-5	CASSVGGGAQETQYF	TGTGCCAGCAGCGTAGGAGGGGGGGCCCAGGAGACCCAGTACTTC
TRBV4-1	-	-	TRBJ1-5	CASSQESGRSSNQPQHF	TGCGCCAGCAGCCAAGAATCAGGGCGGAGTAGCAATCAGCCCCAGCATTTT
TRBV9	-	TRBD1	TRBJ1-4	CASSVAPQGGNEKLFF	TGTGCCAGCAGCGTAGCTCCGCAGGGGGGTAATGAAAAACTGTTTTTT
TRBV11-3	-	-	TRBJ1-2	CASSLEQAWGYTF	TGTGCCAGCAGCTTAGAACAGGCGTGGGGCTACACCTTC
TRBV6-5	-	-	TRBJ2-7	CASSSGGEGPYEQYF	TGTGCCAGCAGTTCGGGGGGCGAGGGTCCCTACGAGCAGTACTTC
TRBV9	-	TRBD1	TRBJ1-4	CASSTRTGLGEKLFF	TGTGCCAGCAGCACCCGGACAGGGCTGGGTGAAAAACTGTTTTTT
TRBV27	-	TRBD1	TRBJ1-1	CASSSAAGGTEAFF	TGTGCCAGCAGTTCGGCGGCAGGGGGCACTGAAGCTTTCTTT